This entry is about one T cell receptor beta chain. There is no known antigen for this receptor. Read sequence stops 3 residues before the CDR3 end, and the germline J gene provides the missing end. Every participant had a single incident cervical HPV16 infection, and prevalent HPV16 infections were excluded. Cervical HPV DNA was detected with MY09/MY11 PCR, and genotyping was done with dot-blot hybridization. Roughly 15 mL of heparinized blood were centrifuged, and the buffy coat was split into aliquots, frozen at -30 degrees C, and then kept at -80 degrees C. QIAGEN kits were used to extract genomic DNA from buffy coat specimens. This entry is derived from a study of T cells in women clearing cervical HPV infection (dated by TCRdb to between 2018 and 2020). As for the study more broadly: The cases were 25 women with histologically confirmed HPV16-related CIN3 or worse, and 2 of those women had invasive cancers. Cases had a median age of about 34 years compared with 37 to 45 for controls, and baseline characteristics showed no significant differences between the groups. Since HLA typing was available for only a few women, HLA type could not be ruled out as a confounder. An exploratory proof-of-principle case-control study, nested within the Guanacaste HPV Natural History Study in Costa Rica, was conducted to compare TCR repertoires across cervical HPV16 outcomes. Five blinded duplicates per group were added as quality controls, so that approximately 60 samples were obtained: some 50 participants and around 10 replicates. Among cases, blood sampling came a median of 149 days after lesion detection, with an interquartile range of about 90 to 220 days. In the parent cohort, 8,500 to 12,000 women aged 18 or older were enrolled in Guanacaste, Costa Rica, during 1993 to 1994 and were followed for 7 to 8 years. The controls were some 23 women whose single incident HPV16 infection cleared within 12 months with no development of precancer or cancer. Cases and controls were matched on year of sample collection and on age within five years. Blood from cases was collected at the visit where the lesion was first found, while blood from controls was collected once the infection could no longer be detected.

Summary of the overall study and its limitations: Random forest classifiers combining richness and V gene abundances distinguished cases from controls with an estimated AUC of more than 0.75. The cross-sectional design could not show whether associations preceded infection or resulted from it; effector/memory subsets and HPV-specific T cells were not isolated. Lower TRBV6-7 relative abundance was observed in cases than in controls (0.11% versus 0.16%; Bonferroni P = 0.0008). CIN3+ cases had significantly higher TCR repertoire richness than controls across sequencing depths, but evenness did not differ between the groups. Because the number of T cells in each sample was unknown, differences in richness could reflect differing T-cell content rather than repertoire biology.

The immunoSEQ assay used multiplex PCR to amplify TCR beta CDR3 regions from an average of approximately 1,200 ng of genomic DNA per sample. Primer bias was corrected in the assay by using a complete synthetic TCR repertoire to establish an amplification baseline. The amplicons were sequenced using the Illumina platform. As for how the authors treated the data: Error correction of the sequences involved clustering with frequency ratios plus a modified nearest-neighbor algorithm, after which the sequences were analyzed in the immunoSEQ Analyzer using IMGT gene definitions. At each rarefaction depth, TCR richness and evenness were averaged over 20 rarefaction repeats, and samples with fewer sequences than the depth were excluded. Wilcoxon rank sum tests with FDR correction were used to compare V, D and J gene relative abundances between the groups. Blinded duplicates gave an intraclass correlation of around 96% for TCR richness and an average of around 83% across about 65 gene segments. TCRdb mirrors the immuneACCESS table, restricted to in-frame sequences. Some clones are absent from its copies; in checked studies, under half trace to an unresolved V gene, and the reason for the others is unknown. That table furnishes V, J and clone size, whereas the DNA furnished D and trimming. The sample table holds around 23,000 clones. In total, the top ten clones hold about 5.5% of the sample.

Including cysteine and phenylalanine, the CDR3 has 15 amino acids. The DNA covers only part of the CDR3, 36 bases in frame from base 1. The germline V gene encodes CDR1 SGHTA and CDR2 FQGTGA. After removal of 6 bases from V and 4 bases from J, the junction retains 9 bases not matched to a gene. Sequencing used blood buffy coat. The chain is made from TRBV7-3 and TRBJ2-3, with 8 central nucleotides matching TRBD1. The TCR comes from a woman between 18 and 70 years old with a cervical HPV16 infection that either progressed to CIN3+ or cleared (not recorded which). The CDR3 is CASSLQGARSDTQYF. The sequenced part of the CDR3 DNA is TGTGCCAGCAGTCTTCAGGGGGCGCGGTCAGATACG.